This TCR beta chain was identified during a study of vaccination and CD4 T cells after COVID-19. The CDR3 is 12 residues long. V was clipped by 1 base and J by 8 bases, with 8 bases between them. From germline, CDR1 is SEHNR and CDR2 FQNEAQ (reference sequence). Scientists ran DNA taken from cultured CD4+ T cells through the Oncomine TCR Beta short-read assay for sequencing. TCRdb ran MiXCR on the PCR reads and lists one entry per CDR3 protein. The sample includes more than 20,000 distinct CDR3 sequences, 70% seen only once; the top ten take approximately 9%. Regarding this clonotype: The antigen is unknown.

Treatment described: approximately 9-day PBMC culture with coronavirus spike peptide pools or control peptides (ViraFEST assay). The sequence was obtained from a human donor who had recovered from COVID-19. The chain joins TRBV7-9 to TRBJ1-2; D remains unclear. Sequenced sample: CD4+ T cells from blood, cultured in vitro. Here the CDR3 reads CASSLDVSGYTF. The CDR3 DNA reads TGTGCCAGCAGCTTAGACGTGAGCGGCTACACCTTC.